This paragraph covers one T cell receptor (beta chain) sequence. The clone's antigen remains unknown. The input lacks base qualities; no much larger clone sits a single base away. This sample stems from a study of prognosis after radiotherapy for stage I lung cancer (dated by TCRdb to the early 2020s). In the study overall: Between early 2018 and early 2019, 20 or so patients with stage I NSCLC were enrolled in Nanjing, China. Newly diagnosed primary stage I lung tumors were present in approximately 15 patients, and oligometastatic NSCLC after surgical resection of the primary tumor was present in four or five patients. All patients were considered medically inoperable, owing to comorbidities in about a dozen and refusal of surgery in seven or eight. The cohort was made up of 10 to 15 men and a handful of women, with a median age of nearly 75 years and an age range of roughly 50 to 84 years. Tumor histology was squamous cell carcinoma in more than 5 patients and adenocarcinoma in under 15. Image-guided IMRT or VMAT was used to deliver SBRT in 3 to 5 fractions at a biologically effective dose of at least 100 Gy. SBRT was not combined with any concurrent therapy in any patient. Distant metastases were developed by four of the 19 patients after SBRT, at a median of roughly 7 months, whereas no significant progression was observed in the other 15 patients. Peripheral blood TCR beta repertoires were profiled in stage I NSCLC patients before and after stereotactic body radiotherapy, and the repertoires were related to distant failure. For each of the 20 or so patients, one blood sample was taken before SBRT and one after, so the study sequenced some 40 samples in total.

No patient had a history of other malignancies or prior chemotherapy or radiotherapy, and all had node-negative disease on CT and PET/CT. At each of two time points, around 6.5 milliliters of peripheral venous blood were collected in EDTA tubes. PBMCs were isolated by Ficoll-Paque Plus density-gradient centrifugation. Immediately after collection, samples were stored at -80 degrees C until analysis. From cysteine to phenylalanine, the CDR3 is 16 amino acids long. Of all the DNA, just the CDR3 is kept, 48 bases in frame from base 1. CDR1 and CDR2, looked up from the germline V gene, are SGHVS and FNYEAQ. Deletion took 2 bases off V and 2 bases off J, with a span of 13 bases between the germline ends. On the study overall, not on this receptor specifically: Post-SBRT Shannon entropy and its change from baseline were lower in patients who developed distant metastases; baseline Shannon entropy was not associated with metastases. Differences by metastasis status were reportedly seen in TRBV and TRBJ usage frequencies, involving two V genes at baseline and, after SBRT, nine or ten V genes and two J genes. After SBRT, the number of unique TCR clones decreased (median around 10,000 before versus several thousand after; Wilcoxon paired P=0.011). All reported P values were unadjusted for multiple comparisons. The study was limited by the small cohort and short follow-up, and independent validation of the study findings is required. No determination of tumor specificity was made for expanded TCR clones.

Two rounds of multiplex PCR were performed to amplify the TCR beta CDR3 region from genomic DNA. The first PCR round used primers specific to each TRBV and TRBJ gene, with sequences filed in Chinese patent CN105087789A. Universal primers were used in the second round of PCR. The Roche High Pure PCR Template Preparation Kit was used to extract genomic DNA from frozen PBMCs. Libraries were sequenced paired-end with 151 bp reads on an Illumina HiSeq 3000. In the paper's pipeline: Raw reads lacking the multiplex PCR primer sequences were removed with CutAdapt. High-quality paired reads were merged into contigs with PEAR. By alignment to reference sequences, MiXCR assigned TRB V, D and J gene segments to each contig. CDR3 sequences were clustered by base quality and sequence similarity to remove sequencing errors. Diversity was calculated as Shannon entropy divided by the natural log of the number of productive TCR sequences. One minus Shannon entropy divided by the natural log of the number of unique clonotypes was used as the definition of clonality. Progression-free survival cut-offs for repertoire metrics were chosen using the Youden index of ROC curves, with analyses run in R 3.5.3. TCRdb applied fastp at Q25 and MiXCR to the public reads, then kept only in-frame beta chains. Rows with one shared CDR3 protein collapse into an entry with the most common genes and DNA. TCRdb, not the authors, supplied the V and J calls. This sample comprises 20,000 to 30,000 distinct CDR3 sequences, just over 40% of them detected only once. The ten largest account for about 32% of the sample.

The V and J genes are TRBV7-6 and TRBJ1-5; TRBD1 might be the D gene, on 5 matching bases. The material was PBMCs, obtained before or after stereotactic body radiation therapy (not recorded which). This sequence was found in a donor aged 50 or older with non-small cell lung cancer. In nucleotides, the sequence is TGTGCCAGCAGCTTATCTCCAGGAGGGGGCAATCAGCCCCAGCATTTT. It codes for CASSLSPGGGNQPQHF.